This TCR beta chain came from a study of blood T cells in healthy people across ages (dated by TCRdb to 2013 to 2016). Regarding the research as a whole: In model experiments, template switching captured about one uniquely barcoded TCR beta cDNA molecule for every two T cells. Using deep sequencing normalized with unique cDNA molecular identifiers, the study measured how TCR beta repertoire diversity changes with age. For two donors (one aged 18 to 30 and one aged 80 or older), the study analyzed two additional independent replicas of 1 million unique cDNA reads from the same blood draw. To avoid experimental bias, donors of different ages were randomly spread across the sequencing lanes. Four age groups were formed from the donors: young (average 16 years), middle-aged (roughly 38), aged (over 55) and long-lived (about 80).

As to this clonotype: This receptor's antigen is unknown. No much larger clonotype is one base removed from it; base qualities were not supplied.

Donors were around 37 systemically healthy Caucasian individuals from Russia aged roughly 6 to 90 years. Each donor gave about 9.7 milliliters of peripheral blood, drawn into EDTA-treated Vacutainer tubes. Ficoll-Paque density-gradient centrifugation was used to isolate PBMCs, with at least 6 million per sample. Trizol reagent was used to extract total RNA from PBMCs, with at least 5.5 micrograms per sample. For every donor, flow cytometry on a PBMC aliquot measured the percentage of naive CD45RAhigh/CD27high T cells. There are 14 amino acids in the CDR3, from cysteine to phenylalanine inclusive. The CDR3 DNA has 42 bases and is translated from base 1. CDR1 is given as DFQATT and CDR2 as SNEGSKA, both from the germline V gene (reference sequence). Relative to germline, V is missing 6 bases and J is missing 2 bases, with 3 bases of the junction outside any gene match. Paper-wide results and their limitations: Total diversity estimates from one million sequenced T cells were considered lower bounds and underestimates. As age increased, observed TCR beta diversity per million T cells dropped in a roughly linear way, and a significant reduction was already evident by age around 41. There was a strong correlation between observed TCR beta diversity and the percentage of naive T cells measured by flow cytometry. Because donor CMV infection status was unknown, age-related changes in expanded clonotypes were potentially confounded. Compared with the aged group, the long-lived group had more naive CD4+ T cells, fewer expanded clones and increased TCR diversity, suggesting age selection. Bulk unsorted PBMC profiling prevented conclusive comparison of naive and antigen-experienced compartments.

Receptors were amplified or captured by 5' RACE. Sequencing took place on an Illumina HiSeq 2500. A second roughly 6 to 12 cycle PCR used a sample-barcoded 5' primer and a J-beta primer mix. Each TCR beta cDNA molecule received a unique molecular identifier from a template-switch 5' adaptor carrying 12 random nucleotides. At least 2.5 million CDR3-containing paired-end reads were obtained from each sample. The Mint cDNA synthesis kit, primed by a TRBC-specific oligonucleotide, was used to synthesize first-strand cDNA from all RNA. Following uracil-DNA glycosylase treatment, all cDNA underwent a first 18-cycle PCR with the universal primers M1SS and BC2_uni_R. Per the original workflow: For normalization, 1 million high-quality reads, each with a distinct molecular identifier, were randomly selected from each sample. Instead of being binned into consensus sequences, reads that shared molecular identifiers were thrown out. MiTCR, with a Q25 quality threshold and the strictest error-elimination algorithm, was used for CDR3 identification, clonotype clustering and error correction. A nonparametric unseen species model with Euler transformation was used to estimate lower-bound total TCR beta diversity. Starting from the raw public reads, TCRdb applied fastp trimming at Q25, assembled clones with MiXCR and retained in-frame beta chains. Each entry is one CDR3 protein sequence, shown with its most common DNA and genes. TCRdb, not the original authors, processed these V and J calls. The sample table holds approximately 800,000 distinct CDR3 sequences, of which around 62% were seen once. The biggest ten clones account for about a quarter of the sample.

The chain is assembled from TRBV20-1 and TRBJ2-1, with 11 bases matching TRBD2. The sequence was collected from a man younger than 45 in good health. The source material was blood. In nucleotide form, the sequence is TGCAGTGCCCGACTAGCGGGGACCTACAATGAGCAGTTCTTC. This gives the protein CSARLAGTYNEQFF.